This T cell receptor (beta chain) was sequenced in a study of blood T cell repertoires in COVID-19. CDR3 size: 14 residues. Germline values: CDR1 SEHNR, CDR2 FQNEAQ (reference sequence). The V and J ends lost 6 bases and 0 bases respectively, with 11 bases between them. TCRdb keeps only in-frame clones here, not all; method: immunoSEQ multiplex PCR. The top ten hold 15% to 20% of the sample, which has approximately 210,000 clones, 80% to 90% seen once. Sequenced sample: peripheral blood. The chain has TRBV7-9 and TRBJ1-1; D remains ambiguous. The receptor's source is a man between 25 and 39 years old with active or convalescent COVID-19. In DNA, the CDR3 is TGTGCCAGCAGGTCCGTCCCCTTGAACACTGAAGCTTTCTTT. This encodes CASRSVPLNTEAFF.